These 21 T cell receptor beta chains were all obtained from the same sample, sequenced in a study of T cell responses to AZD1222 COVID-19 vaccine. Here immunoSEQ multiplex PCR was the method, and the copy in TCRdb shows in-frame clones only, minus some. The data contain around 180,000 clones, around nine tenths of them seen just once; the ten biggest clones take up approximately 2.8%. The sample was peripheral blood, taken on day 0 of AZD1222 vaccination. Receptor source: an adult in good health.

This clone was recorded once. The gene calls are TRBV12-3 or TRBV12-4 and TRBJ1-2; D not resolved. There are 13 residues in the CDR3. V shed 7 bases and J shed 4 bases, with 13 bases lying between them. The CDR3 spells CASTLGVGYGYTF. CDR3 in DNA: TGTGCCAGCACCCTTGGGGTTGGCTATGGCTACACCTTC.

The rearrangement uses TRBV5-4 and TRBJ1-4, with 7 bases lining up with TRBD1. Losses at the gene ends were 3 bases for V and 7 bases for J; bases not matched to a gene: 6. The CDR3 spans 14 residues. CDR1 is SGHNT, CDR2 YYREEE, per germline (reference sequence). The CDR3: CASSSGGVGEKLFF. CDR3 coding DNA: TGTGCCAGCAGCTCAGGGGGGGTCGGTGAAAAACTGTTTTTT.

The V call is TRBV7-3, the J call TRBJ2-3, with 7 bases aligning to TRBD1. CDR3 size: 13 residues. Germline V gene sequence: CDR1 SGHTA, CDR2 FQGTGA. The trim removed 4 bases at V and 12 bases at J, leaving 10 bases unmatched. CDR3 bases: TGTGCCAGCAGCTCTACCCCGGGGACAGCTCAGTATTTT. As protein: CASSSTPGTAQYF.

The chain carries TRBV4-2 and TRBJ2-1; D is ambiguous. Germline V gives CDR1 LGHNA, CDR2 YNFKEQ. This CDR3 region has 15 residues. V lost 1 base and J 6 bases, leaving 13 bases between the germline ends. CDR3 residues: CASSQAEYSSNEQFF. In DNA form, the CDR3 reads TGTGCCAGCAGCCAAGCGGAATACAGCTCCAATGAGCAGTTCTTC.

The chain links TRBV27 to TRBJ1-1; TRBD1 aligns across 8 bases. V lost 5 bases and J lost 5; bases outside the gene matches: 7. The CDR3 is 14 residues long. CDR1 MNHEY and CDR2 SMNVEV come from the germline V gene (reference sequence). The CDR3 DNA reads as TGTGCCAGCAGTACCACAGGGGGTCAGACTGAAGCTTTCTTT. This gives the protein CASSTTGGQTEAFF.

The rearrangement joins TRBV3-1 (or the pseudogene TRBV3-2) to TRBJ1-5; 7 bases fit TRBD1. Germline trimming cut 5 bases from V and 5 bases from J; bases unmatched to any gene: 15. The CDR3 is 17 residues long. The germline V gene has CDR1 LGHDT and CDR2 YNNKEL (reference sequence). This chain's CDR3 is CASSYKLDREGYQPQHF. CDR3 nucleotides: TGTGCCAGCAGCTACAAGCTCGACAGGGAAGGTTATCAGCCCCAGCATTTT.

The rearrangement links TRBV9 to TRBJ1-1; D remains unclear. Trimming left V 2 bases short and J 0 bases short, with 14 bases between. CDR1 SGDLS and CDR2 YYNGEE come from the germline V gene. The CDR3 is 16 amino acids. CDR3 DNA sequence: TGTGCCAGCAGCGTGAGCCCCGTGGGTATGAACACTGAAGCTTTCTTT. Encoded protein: CASSVSPVGMNTEAFF.

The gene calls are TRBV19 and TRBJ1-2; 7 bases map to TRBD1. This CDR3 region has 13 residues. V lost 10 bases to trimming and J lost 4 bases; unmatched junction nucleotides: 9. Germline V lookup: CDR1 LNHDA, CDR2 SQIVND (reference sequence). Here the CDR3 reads CATADRTPYGYTF. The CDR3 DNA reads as TGTGCCACCGCGGACAGGACACCCTATGGCTACACCTTC.

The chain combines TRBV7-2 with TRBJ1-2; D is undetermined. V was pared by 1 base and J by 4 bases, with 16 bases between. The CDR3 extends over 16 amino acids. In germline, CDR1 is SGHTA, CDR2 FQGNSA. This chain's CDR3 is CASSLGNKERSYGYTF. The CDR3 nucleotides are TGTGCCAGCAGCTTAGGGAATAAAGAACGGAGCTATGGCTACACCTTC.

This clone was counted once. Here the CDR3 DNA reads TGTGCCACCAGGACTAGCGGGGGGAACTCCTACAATGAGCAGTTCTTC. It yields the protein CATRTSGGNSYNEQFF. This sequence joins TRBV15 and TRBJ2-1; 13 positions match TRBD2. Trimming cost V 6 bases and J 0 bases; bases outside gene matches: 2. The CDR3 is 16 residues long. The germline gives CDR1 LNHNV, CDR2 YYDKDF (reference sequence).

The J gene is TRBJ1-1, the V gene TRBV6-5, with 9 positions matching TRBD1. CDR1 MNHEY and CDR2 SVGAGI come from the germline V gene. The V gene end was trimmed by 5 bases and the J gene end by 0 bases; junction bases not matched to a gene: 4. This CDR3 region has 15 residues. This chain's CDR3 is CASSTGGGVNTEAFF. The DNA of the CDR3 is TGTGCCAGCAGTACAGGGGGCGGCGTGAACACTGAAGCTTTCTTT.

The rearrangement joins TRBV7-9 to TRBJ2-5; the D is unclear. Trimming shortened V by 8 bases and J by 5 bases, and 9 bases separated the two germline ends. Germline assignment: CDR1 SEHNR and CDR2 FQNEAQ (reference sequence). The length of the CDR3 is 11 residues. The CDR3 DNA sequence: TGTGCCAGCGCAGTCGGGGAGACCCAGTACTTC. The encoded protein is CASAVGETQYF.

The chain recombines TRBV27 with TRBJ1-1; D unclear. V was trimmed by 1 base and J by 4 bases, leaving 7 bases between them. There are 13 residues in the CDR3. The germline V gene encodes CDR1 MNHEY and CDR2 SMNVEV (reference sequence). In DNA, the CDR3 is TGTGCCAGCAGTTTATTATCGGCCACTGAAGCTTTCTTT. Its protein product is CASSLLSATEAFF.

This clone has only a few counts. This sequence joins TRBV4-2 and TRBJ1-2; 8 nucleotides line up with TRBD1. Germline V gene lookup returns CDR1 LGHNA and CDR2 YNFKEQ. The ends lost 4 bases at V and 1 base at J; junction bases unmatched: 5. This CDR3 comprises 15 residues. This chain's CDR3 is CASSPGQDLNYGYTF. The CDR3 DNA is TGTGCCAGCAGCCCGGGACAGGACCTTAACTATGGCTACACCTTC.

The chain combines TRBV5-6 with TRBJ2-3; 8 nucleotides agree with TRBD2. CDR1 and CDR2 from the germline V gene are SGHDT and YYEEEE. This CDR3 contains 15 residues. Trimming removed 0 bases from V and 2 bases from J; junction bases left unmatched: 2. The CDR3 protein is CASSLGGGNTDTQYF. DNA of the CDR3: TGTGCCAGCAGCTTGGGCGGGGGGAACACAGATACGCAGTATTTT.

The CDR3 region is CASSGEGVRTGELFF. The DNA of the CDR3 is TGTGCCAGTAGTGGAGAGGGGGTCCGGACCGGGGAGCTGTTTTTT. The chain carries TRBV19 and TRBJ2-2; possible D gene TRBD1, 6 bases. Germline V gene data show CDR1 as LNHDA and CDR2 as SQIVND (reference sequence). V was pared by 5 bases and J by 5 bases, with 15 bases between. The length of the CDR3 is 15 residues.

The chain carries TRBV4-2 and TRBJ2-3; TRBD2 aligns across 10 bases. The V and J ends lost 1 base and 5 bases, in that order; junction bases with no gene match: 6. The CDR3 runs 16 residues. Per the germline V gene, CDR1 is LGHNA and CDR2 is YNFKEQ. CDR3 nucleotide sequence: TGTGCCAGCAGCCAAGCCATCAGCGGGGGGGAAGATACGCAGTATTTT. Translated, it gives CASSQAISGGEDTQYF.

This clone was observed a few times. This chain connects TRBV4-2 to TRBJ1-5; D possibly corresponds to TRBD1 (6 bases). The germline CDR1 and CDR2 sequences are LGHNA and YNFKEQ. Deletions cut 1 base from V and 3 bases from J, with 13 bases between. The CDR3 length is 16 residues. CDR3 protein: CASSQAGGLSNQPQHF. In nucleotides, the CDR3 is TGTGCCAGCAGCCAAGCGGGGGGCCTCTCCAATCAGCCCCAGCATTTT.

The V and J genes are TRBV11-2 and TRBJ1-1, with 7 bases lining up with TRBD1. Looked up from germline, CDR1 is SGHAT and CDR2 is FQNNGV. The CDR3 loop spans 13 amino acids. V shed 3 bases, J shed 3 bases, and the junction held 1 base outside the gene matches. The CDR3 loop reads CASSFQGDTEAFF. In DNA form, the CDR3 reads TGTGCCAGCAGCTTTCAGGGGGACACTGAAGCTTTCTTT.

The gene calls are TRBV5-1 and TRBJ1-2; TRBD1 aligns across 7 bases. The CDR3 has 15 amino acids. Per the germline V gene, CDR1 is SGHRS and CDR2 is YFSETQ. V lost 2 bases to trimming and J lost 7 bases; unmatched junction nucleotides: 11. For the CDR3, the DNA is TGCGCCAGCAGCTTACGACAGGGTGATGAGGCTGGCTACACCTTC. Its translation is CASSLRQGDEAGYTF.

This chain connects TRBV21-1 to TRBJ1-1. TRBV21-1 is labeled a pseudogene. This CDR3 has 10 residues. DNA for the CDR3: TGTGCCAACCAATGGACTGAAGCTTTCTTT. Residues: CANQWTEAFF.